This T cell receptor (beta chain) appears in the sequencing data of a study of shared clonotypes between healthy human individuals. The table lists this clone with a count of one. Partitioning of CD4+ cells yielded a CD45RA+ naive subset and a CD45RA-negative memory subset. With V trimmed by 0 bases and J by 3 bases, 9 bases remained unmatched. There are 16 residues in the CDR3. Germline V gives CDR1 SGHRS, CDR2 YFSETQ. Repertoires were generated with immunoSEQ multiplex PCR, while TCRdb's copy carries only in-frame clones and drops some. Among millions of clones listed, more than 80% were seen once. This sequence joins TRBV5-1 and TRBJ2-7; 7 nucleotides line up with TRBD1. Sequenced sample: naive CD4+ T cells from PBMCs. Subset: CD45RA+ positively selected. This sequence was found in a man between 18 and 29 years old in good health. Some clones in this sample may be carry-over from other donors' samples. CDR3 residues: CASSLAVGTVFYEQYF. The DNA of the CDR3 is TGCGCCAGCAGCTTGGCCGTCGGGACAGTCTTCTACGAGCAGTACTTC.